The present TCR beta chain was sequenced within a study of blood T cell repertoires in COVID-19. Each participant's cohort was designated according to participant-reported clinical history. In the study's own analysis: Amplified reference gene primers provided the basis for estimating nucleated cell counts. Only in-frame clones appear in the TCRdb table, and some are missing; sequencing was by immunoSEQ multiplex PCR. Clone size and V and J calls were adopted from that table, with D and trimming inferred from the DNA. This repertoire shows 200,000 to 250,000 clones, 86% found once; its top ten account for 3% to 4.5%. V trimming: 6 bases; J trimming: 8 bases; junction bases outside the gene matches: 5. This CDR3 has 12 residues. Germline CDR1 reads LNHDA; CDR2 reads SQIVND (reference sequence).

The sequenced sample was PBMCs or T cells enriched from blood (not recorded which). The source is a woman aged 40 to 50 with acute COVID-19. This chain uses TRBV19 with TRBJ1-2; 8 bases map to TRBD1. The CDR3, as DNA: TGTGCCAGTAGGACAGGGGTCGGAGGCTACACCTTC. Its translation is CASRTGVGGYTF.